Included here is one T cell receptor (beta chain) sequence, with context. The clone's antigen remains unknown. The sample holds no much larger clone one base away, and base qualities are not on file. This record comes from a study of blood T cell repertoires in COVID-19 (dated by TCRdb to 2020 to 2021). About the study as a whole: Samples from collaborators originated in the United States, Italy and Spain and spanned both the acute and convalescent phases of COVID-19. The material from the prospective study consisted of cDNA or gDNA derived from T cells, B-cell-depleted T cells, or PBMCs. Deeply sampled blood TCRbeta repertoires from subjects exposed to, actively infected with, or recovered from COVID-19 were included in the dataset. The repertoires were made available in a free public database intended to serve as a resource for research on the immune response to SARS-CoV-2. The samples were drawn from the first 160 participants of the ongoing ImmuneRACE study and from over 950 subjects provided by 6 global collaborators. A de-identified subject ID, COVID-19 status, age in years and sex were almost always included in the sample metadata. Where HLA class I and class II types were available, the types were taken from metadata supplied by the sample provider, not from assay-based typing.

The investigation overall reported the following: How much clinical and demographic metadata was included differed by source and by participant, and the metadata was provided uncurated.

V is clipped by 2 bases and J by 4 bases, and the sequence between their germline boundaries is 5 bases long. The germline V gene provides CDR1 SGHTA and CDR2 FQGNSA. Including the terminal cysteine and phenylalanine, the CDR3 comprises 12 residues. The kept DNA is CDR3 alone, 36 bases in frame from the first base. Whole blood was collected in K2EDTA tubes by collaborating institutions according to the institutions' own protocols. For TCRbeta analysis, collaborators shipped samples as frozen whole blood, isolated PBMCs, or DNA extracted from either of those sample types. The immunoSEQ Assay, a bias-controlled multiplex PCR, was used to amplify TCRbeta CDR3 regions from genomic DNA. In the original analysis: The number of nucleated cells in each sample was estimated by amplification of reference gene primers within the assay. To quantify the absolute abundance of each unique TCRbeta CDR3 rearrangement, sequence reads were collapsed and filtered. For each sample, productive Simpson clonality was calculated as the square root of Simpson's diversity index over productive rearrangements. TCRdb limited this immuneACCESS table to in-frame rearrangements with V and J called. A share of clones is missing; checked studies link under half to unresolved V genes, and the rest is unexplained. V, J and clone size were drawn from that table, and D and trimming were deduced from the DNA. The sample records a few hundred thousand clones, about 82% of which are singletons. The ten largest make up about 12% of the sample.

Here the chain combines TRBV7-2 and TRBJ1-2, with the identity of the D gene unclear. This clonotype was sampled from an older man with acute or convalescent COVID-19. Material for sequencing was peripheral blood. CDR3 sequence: CASSLQSYGYTF. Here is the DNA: TGTGCCAGCAGCTTACAATCCTATGGCTACACCTTC.